This T cell receptor (beta chain) was sequenced in a study of blood T cells in healthy people across ages. General study findings and limits: The fall in TCR beta diversity per million T cells was roughly linear with age. Estimates based on one million T cells were treated as lower bounds.

The sample holds many counts of this clonotype. Its antigen is not known. Trimming shortened V by 3 bases and J by 6 bases, and 9 bases separated the two germline ends. CDR3 size: 13 residues. Germline V gene lookup returns CDR1 SGHRS and CDR2 YFSETQ. A second roughly 6 to 12 cycle PCR used barcoded and J-beta primers. TCRdb re-called the 5' RACE reads through MiXCR, storing one row per CDR3 protein. The sample includes around 870,000 distinct CDR3 sequences, more than 25% of them seen just once. The chain is built from TRBV5-1 and TRBJ1-4; D remains ambiguous. This TCR was recovered from a woman older than 75 in good health. The source material was blood. CDR3 protein: CASSSERHEKLFF. The CDR3 nucleotides read TGCGCCAGCAGCTCGGAGAGGCATGAAAAACTGTTTTTT.